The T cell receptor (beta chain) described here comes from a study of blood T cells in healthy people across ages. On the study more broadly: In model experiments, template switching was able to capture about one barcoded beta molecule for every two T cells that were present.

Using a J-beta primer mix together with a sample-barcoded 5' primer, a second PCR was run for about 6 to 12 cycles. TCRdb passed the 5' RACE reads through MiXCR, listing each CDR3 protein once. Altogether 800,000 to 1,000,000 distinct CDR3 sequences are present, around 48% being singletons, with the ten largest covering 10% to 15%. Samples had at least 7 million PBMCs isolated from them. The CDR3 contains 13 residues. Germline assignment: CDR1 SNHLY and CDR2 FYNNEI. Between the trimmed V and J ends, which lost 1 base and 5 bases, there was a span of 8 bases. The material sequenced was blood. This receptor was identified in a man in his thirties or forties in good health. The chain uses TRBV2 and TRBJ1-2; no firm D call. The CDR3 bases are TGTGCCAGCAGTGAAGTTCGGCCGTATGGCTACACCTTC. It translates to CASSEVRPYGYTF.